The rows below give T cell receptor beta chains drawn from one sample of a study of beta chain features in type 1 diabetes. Method: immunoSEQ multiplex PCR; TCRdb's copy keeps in-frame clones and lacks some. The sample consists of under 450,000 clones, roughly 14% of them appearing once. Input material: naive CD4+ T cells from blood. The receptors were gathered from a young man in good health. Each CDR3 is given with its conserved first and last residue.

J | V | CDR3
TRBJ1-6 | TRBV7-9 | CASSSQDRGSYNSPLHF
TRBJ2-1 | TRBV5-1 | CASSLALSYNEQFF
TRBJ2-1 | TRBV9 | CASSVLQTGFNEQFF
TRBJ2-1 | TRBV6-1 | CASSEGLAVYNEQFF
TRBJ2-3 | TRBV13 | CASSLGRWDTQYF
TRBJ1-2 | TRBV30 | CAWSVMAGRYTF
TRBJ2-7 | TRBV5-1 | CASSYADTGFIYEQYF
TRBJ1-3 | TRBV2 | CASRPTGTSGNTIYF
TRBJ2-3 | TRBV29-1 | CSVEAFGLKEGTDTQYF
TRBJ2-3 | TRBV7-3 | CASSSSPDTQYF
TRBJ1-2 | TRBV5-1 | CASSPAQANYGYTF
TRBJ2-7 | TRBV9 | CASSTRGGRAEQYF
TRBJ2-5 | TRBV9 | CASSVAGAQETQYF
TRBJ1-1 | TRBV9 | CASSGDRGNTEAFF
TRBJ1-1 | TRBV19 | CASSINQIEAFF
TRBJ2-3 | TRBV7-9 | CASSRREGSATDTQYF
TRBJ2-1 | TRBV29-1 | CSVSGGGYNEQFF
TRBJ2-3 | TRBV9 | CASSGHGGSSTDTQYF
TRBJ2-7 | TRBV2 | CASRWDRASKYEQYF
TRBJ2-5 | TRBV7-6 | CASSFLAGRQETQYF
TRBJ1-1 | TRBV7-2 | CASSLDGGYTEAFF
TRBJ2-1 | TRBV9 | CASSVAVQGTWNEQFF
TRBJ2-3 | TRBV7-2 | CASSLADTDTQYF
TRBJ2-7 | TRBV4-1 | CASSQVEGAHEQYF
TRBJ1-5 | TRBV29-1 | CSVTERGPDQPQHF
TRBJ2-7 | TRBV19 | CASSIMGGGSSYEQYF
TRBJ2-7 | TRBV4-1 | CASSQGVRVPYEQYF
TRBJ2-2 | TRBV15 | CATSSRQGTGELFF
TRBJ2-2 | TRBV11-2 | CASSLGTSGTTGELFF
TRBJ2-5 | TRBV4-3 | CASSNRDRGNEAETQYF
TRBJ2-3 | TRBV4-1 | CASSRLAGTSRGTDTQYF
TRBJ2-2 | TRBV7-9 | CASSLALADNTGELFF
TRBJ2-3 | TRBV7-6 | CASSLLARGADTQYF
TRBJ1-2 | TRBV7-9 | CASSTRGSPGYTF
TRBJ2-5 | TRBV7-9 | CASSFGRAYQETQYF
TRBJ2-5 | TRBV29-1 | CSGEGRQNQETQYF